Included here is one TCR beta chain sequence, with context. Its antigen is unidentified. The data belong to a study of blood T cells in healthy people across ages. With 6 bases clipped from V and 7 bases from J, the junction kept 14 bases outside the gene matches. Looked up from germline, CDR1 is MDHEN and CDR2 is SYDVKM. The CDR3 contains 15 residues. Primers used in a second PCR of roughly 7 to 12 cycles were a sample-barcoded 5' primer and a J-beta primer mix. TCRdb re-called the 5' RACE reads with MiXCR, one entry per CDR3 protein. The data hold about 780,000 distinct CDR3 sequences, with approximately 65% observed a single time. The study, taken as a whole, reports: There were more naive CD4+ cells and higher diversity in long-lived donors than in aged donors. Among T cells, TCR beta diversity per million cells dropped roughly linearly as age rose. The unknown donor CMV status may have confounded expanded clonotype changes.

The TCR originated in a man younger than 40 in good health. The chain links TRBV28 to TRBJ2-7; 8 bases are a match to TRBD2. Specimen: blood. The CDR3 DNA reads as TGTGCCAGCAGAGTTTCGGGACTAGGAGATAAGGAGCAGTACTTC. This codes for CASRVSGLGDKEQYF.